These T cell receptor beta chains were read from a single sample in a study of early T cells in non-severe SARS-CoV-2 infection. Each CDR3 protein is one row after TCRdb ran MiXCR on the 5' RACE reads. The sample holds tens of thousands of distinct CDR3 sequences, roughly a tenth seen once. Sequencing used whole blood. The receptor source for this set is an adult who was a healthcare worker with PCR-confirmed SARS-CoV-2 infection or an uninfected control (not recorded which). Both conserved end residues are part of each CDR3. The D gene is left open where the match is weak. Rows may omit the clone size; those that give it use once, few, many or a size class.

j_gene | v_gene | abundance | d_gene | CDR3nt | CDR3aa
TRBJ1-3 | TRBV3-1 | many | NA | TGTGCCAGCAGCCAAGATATGCTCTCTGGAAACACCATATATTTT | CASSQDMLSGNTIYF
TRBJ2-1 | TRBV18 | NA | NA | TGTGCCAGCTCACCTTGGGGTAACAATGAGCAGTTCTTC | CASSPWGNNEQFF
TRBJ2-7 | TRBV4-1 | few | NA | TGCGCCAGCAGCCAAGATCCGGACGACGGCTACGAGCAGTACTTC | CASSQDPDDGYEQYF
TRBJ2-2 | TRBV10-1 | NA | NA | TGCGCCAGCAGTGGACAGTTCACCGGGGAGCTGTTTTTT | CASSGQFTGELFF
TRBJ1-5 | TRBV7-9 | many | NA | TGTGCCAGCAGCGAAACAGGACGAAAACAGCCCCAGCATTTT | CASSETGRKQPQHF
TRBJ2-2 | TRBV7-6 | NA | TRBD2 | TGTGCCAGCAGCTTATCGAAGGTCGGACTAGCGGGCACCGGGGAGCTGTTTTTT | CASSLSKVGLAGTGELFF
TRBJ2-1 | TRBV6-2/TRBV6-3 | few | NA | TGTGCCAGCAGTTACACCGAGGGCTCCCTAATCAATGAGCAGTTCTTC | CASSYTEGSLINEQFF
TRBJ2-1 | TRBV6-1 | few | NA | TGTGCCAGCAGTGGGAGGGAGGATGAGCAGTTCTTC | CASSGREDEQFF
TRBJ1-1 | TRBV10-2 | few | NA | TGCGCCAGCAGTGGGCCCTTTGTTGGGGGGACTGAAGCTTTCTTT | CASSGPFVGGTEAFF
TRBJ2-7 | TRBV6-1 | few | TRBD2 | TGTGCCAGCAACGAGCGGGGGCGAGCTAAGCAGCAGTACTTC | CASNERGRAKQQYF
TRBJ1-6 | TRBV14 | few | TRBD1 | TGTGCCAGCAGCCAGAAACCGGACAGGGGATGGCCCTATAATTCACCCCTCCACTTT | CASSQKPDRGWPYNSPLHF
TRBJ2-3 | TRBV12-3/TRBV12-4 | NA | NA | TGTGCCAGCAGTTTAGGGCAAGATACGCAGTATTTT | CASSLGQDTQYF
TRBJ2-2 | TRBV12-3/TRBV12-4 | NA | NA | TGTGCCAGCAGGCCTCTAGGAGCCGGGGAGCTGTTTTTT | CASRPLGAGELFF
TRBJ2-3 | TRBV5-1 | many | NA | TGCGCCAGCAGCCCGGGACGCGGGGTAGGGGATACGCAGTATTTT | CASSPGRGVGDTQYF
TRBJ2-5 | TRBV5-6 | many | TRBD1 | TGTGCCAGCAGCTTCGACAGGGTTGAGACCCAGTACTTC | CASSFDRVETQYF
TRBJ2-3 | TRBV4-1 | few | NA | TGCGCCAGCAGCCTAGAAGTCCACCGGTTCGGGAGCACAGATACGCAGTATTTT | CASSLEVHRFGSTDTQYF